This T cell receptor beta chain came from a study of T cells in Graves' hyperthyroidism and ophthalmopathy. Study summary: Blood was drawn when the patient was first diagnosed and still untreated.

On this clonotype: What it binds is unknown.

Regions amplified from RNA transcripts were the TCR beta CDR3 regions. During a first-round RT-PCR of the TCR CDR3, the HTBI primer set was used. In TCRdb, the multiplex PCR reads were re-called with MiXCR into one record per CDR3 protein. Of around 290,000 distinct CDR3 sequences listed, roughly 15% were seen once; the top ten hold 7% to 9%. With 1 base clipped from V and 5 bases from J, the junction kept 13 bases outside the gene matches. The CDR3 sequence is 17 residues long. Germline CDR1 SGHTA, CDR2 FQGTGA. Patients were excluded because of uncontrolled infection, other autoimmune disease, pregnancy or lactation. Findings of the study overall: Most thyroid clonotypes that were expanded above 0.001 also turned up in blood. From stable hyperthyroidism, ophthalmopathy was separated by a 13 V-J model.

This rearrangement joins TRBV7-3 to TRBJ2-5; 7 positions match TRBD2. The sequencing sample was made of blood. This sequence originates from a woman between 35 and 50 years old with Graves' hyperthyroidism. Written as DNA, the CDR3 is TGTGCCAGCAGCTTAAGGGCTAGCGGTCAAGCGGGGGAGACCCAGTACTTC. Translated: CASSLRASGQAGETQYF.